These T cell receptor beta chains were read from a single sample in a study of cytomegalovirus exposure and HLA in healthy donors. Clones were read by immunoSEQ multiplex PCR, and TCRdb kept only the in-frame ones, dropping some. The sample lists over 100,000 clones, 65% to 90% occurring once. The sequenced sample was PBMCs. These receptors were obtained from a woman in her twenties or thirties in good health and CMV-seronegative. Each CDR3 is given with its conserved first and last residue. D genes are given only for firm matches. Size tells how often a clone was seen (once, few, many) or the class of an expanded clone, and some rows leave it out.

TRBV6-4	-	TRBJ1-5	-	TGTGCCAGCAGTGACCGGGCGGGTCAGCCCCAGCATTTT	CASSDRAGQPQHF
TRBV25-1	-	TRBJ2-3	-	TGTGCCAGCAGTGTTGGGACATGGCCAGATACGCAGTATTTT	CASSVGTWPDTQYF
TRBV25-1	few	TRBJ2-1	-	TGTGCCAGCAGCGTTGCCGACTCGAAAGTCCTGTTCTTC	CASSVADSKVLFF
TRBV30	-	TRBJ1-1	-	TGTGCCTGGAGTTTCGACCGGACTTTTCCCGCCACTTTCTTT	CAWSFDRTFPATFF
TRBV19	-	TRBJ1-1	-	TGTGCCAGTAGTCGAATACAGGGCGGTGGGACTGAAGCTTTCTTT	CASSRIQGGGTEAFF
TRBV19	-	TRBJ1-1	-	TGTGCCAGTAGTACAGGCGCAAAAACTGAAGCTTTCTTT	CASSTGAKTEAFF
TRBV27	-	TRBJ1-1	-	TGTGCCAGCAGCCTCTCTGACAGATTGGGGCGGACTGAAGCTTTCTTT	CASSLSDRLGRTEAFF
TRBV11-2	-	TRBJ2-7	-	TGTGCCAGCAGCTTAGGCGGGGGCGGCTACGAGCAGTACTTC	CASSLGGGGYEQYF
TRBV11-3	-	TRBJ2-3	-	TGTGCCAGCAGCTTAACCGGGAGCACAGATACGCAGTATTTT	CASSLTGSTDTQYF
TRBV5-4	-	TRBJ2-7	-	TGTGCCAGCAGCTTGAGGCCGGGACTCCACGAGCAGTACTTC	CASSLRPGLHEQYF
TRBV6-5	-	TRBJ1-6	-	TGTGCCACTGCGGACAGCTCCTATAATTCACCCCTCCACTTT	CATADSSYNSPLHF
TRBV5-1	-	TRBJ2-1	TRBD2	TGCGCCAGCAGCTGGATGGGGGGGGAGAACAATGAGCAGTTCTTC	CASSWMGGENNEQFF
TRBV7-8	-	TRBJ1-2	-	TGTGCCAGCAGCTTAGCGGGTTGGGGGCCCGACTACTATGGCTACACCTTC	CASSLAGWGPDYYGYTF
TRBV7-9	-	TRBJ2-7	TRBD1	TGTTCCAGCAGCAGACAGGGGGCTTGGGAGCAGTACTTC	CSSSRQGAWEQYF
TRBV5-1	-	TRBJ1-2	-	TGCGCCAGCAGCCCCCGATCCCTCGGTAGAGGCTACACCTTC	CASSPRSLGRGYTF
TRBV29-1	-	TRBJ2-3	-	TGCAGCGTTGGCCAGGGCACAGATACGCAGTATTTT	CSVGQGTDTQYF
TRBV5-1	-	TRBJ1-1	TRBD1	TGCGCCAGCAGCTTGGAGGCAGGGGGTGAAGCTTTCTTT	CASSLEAGGEAFF
TRBV19	-	TRBJ1-2	TRBD1	TGTGCCAGTAGTCCCCAAACCCGGACAGGGGTCTTCTCTAACTATGGCTACACCTTC	CASSPQTRTGVFSNYGYTF
TRBV5-4	-	TRBJ1-2	-	TGTGCCAGCAGCACAGGGTCGGGGGGCTACACCTTC	CASSTGSGGYTF
TRBV9	-	TRBJ2-5	TRBD2	TGTGCCAGCAGCGTAGGGCTAGCGGAGCGTAAAGAGACCCAGTACTTC	CASSVGLAERKETQYF
TRBV28	-	TRBJ2-1	TRBD2	TGTGCCAGCAGTCCTAGCGGAGCTTACAATGAGCAGTTCTTC	CASSPSGAYNEQFF
TRBV12-5	few	TRBJ2-7	-	TGTGCTAGTGGTCCTAGGGGGGGGTCCTACGAGCAGTACTTC	CASGPRGGSYEQYF
TRBV5-1	-	TRBJ2-1	TRBD1	TGCGCCAGCAGCGGGGGGACAGGGCCCTACAATGAGCAGTTCTTC	CASSGGTGPYNEQFF
TRBV9	-	TRBJ1-1	-	TGTGCCAGCAGCGACGAGGCCCTATGGGTAGTGGACACTGAAGCTTTCTTT	CASSDEALWVVDTEAFF
TRBV18	few	TRBJ2-7	TRBD1	TGTGCCAGCTCACCACCTACAGGGGGACACGAGCAGTACTTC	CASSPPTGGHEQYF
TRBV5-6	-	TRBJ2-7	TRBD2	TGTGCCAGCAGCTTGAGACAAAGCGGGAGGGACTCCTACGAGCAGTACTTC	CASSLRQSGRDSYEQYF
TRBV18	-	TRBJ2-1	TRBD2	TGTGCCAGCTCACCTTCTGGCGGGAGGGCGGTGTATGAGCAGTTCTTC	CASSPSGGRAVYEQFF
TRBV28	-	TRBJ2-1	TRBD2	TGTGCCAGCAGGGGACTAGCGGGAGACAATGAGCAGTTCTTC	CASRGLAGDNEQFF
TRBV10-3	-	TRBJ2-6	-	TGTGCCACATTTTCTGGGGCCAACGTCCTGACTTTC	CATFSGANVLTF
TRBV5-1	once	TRBJ2-1	TRBD2	TGCGCCAGCAGCCCGCAGGGCGGGAGGGCCGCTGAGCAGTTCTTC	CASSPQGGRAAEQFF
TRBV7-2	-	TRBJ1-2	-	TGTGCCAGCAACTTGGGGCAGGCAGCTAACTATGGCTACACCTTC	CASNLGQAANYGYTF
TRBV5-6	-	TRBJ2-4	TRBD2	TGTGCCAGCAGCTTGGCCGGGACTAGCGGAAATTTAGCCAAAAACATTCAGTACTTC	CASSLAGTSGNLAKNIQYF
TRBV5-1	-	TRBJ2-5	-	TGCGCCAGCAGCTTGGGCGGAAGTCAAGAGACCCAGTACTTC	CASSLGGSQETQYF
TRBV19	-	TRBJ2-7	-	TGTGCCAGTAGTATGCGGCGACTTCAGCAAAGACCCGAGCAGTACTTC	CASSMRRLQQRPEQYF
TRBV11-3	-	TRBJ2-1	TRBD1	TGTGCCAGCAGCCGGACAGGCCTACCCTACAATGAGCAGTTCTTC	CASSRTGLPYNEQFF
TRBV5-6	-	TRBJ2-5	TRBD2	TGTGCCAGCAGCCCAGGACTAGCGGGAGGGCCGGCTAAGACCCAGTACTTC	CASSPGLAGGPAKTQYF
TRBV28	-	TRBJ2-1	TRBD2	TGTGCCAGCAGCCCTCCTAGCGGGAGCTCCTACAATGAGCAGTTCTTC	CASSPPSGSSYNEQFF
TRBV10-3	-	TRBJ2-2	-	TGTGCCATCAGCCCGGGAGTGTCCCGGAACACCGGGGAGCTGTTTTTT	CAISPGVSRNTGELFF
TRBV4-1	-	TRBJ2-2	-	TGCGCCAGCAGCCAAGATAGAGGGGGGGGCACGGCCGGGGAGCTGTTTTTT	CASSQDRGGGTAGELFF
TRBV25-1	-	TRBJ2-5	-	TGTGCCAGCAGAACAGGGTCAGAGACCCAGTACTTC	CASRTGSETQYF
TRBV11-3	-	TRBJ2-5	TRBD1	TGTGCCAGCAGCCAGGGACAGGGGGGAGAGACCCAGTACTTC	CASSQGQGGETQYF
TRBV7-8	-	TRBJ1-3	TRBD1	TGTGCCAGCAGCTTAGGGGAAGACAGGGCTGGAAACACCATATATTTT	CASSLGEDRAGNTIYF
TRBV18	-	TRBJ2-3	TRBD2	TGTGCCAGCTCACCCGGACTAGCGGGGTACACAGATACGCAGTATTTT	CASSPGLAGYTDTQYF
TRBV6-1	-	TRBJ2-7	-	TGTGCCAGCAGTGAACGACAAGTGATATGGCCCACCTACGAGCAGTACTTC	CASSERQVIWPTYEQYF
TRBV7-7	-	TRBJ1-4	-	TGTGCTAGCAGCCCTGGGGGGGCAACTAATGAAAAACTGTTTTTT	CASSPGGATNEKLFF
TRBV6-6	-	TRBJ2-7	TRBD1	TGTGCCAGCACCCCGGACAGGTCCTACGAGCAGTACTTC	CASTPDRSYEQYF
TRBV6-6	-	TRBJ2-7	TRBD1	TGTGCCAGCAGACTAGACAGGGACGAGCAGTACTTC	CASRLDRDEQYF
TRBV4-1	-	TRBJ1-4	-	TGCGCCAGCAGCCAAGATTCAGGGTCCCTAACTAATGAAAAACTGTTTTTT	CASSQDSGSLTNEKLFF
TRBV27	-	TRBJ1-6	-	TGTGCCAGCAGTTTTCAGGGACTTCGGACCCCACCCCTCCACTTT	CASSFQGLRTPPLHF
TRBV5-1	-	TRBJ1-1	-	TGCGCCAGCAGACAGGGTGTACGGACTGAAGCTTTCTTT	CASRQGVRTEAFF
TRBV5-8	-	TRBJ2-1	TRBD2	TGTGCCAGCAGCTCAATGATGGGGCTAGCGGGAAGCAGTGAGCAGTTCTTC	CASSSMMGLAGSSEQFF
TRBV27	-	TRBJ2-1	TRBD2	TGTGCCAGCAGTTGGGCCCAAGGGGACTATAGGCAGTTCTTC	CASSWAQGDYRQFF
TRBV2	-	TRBJ2-4	TRBD2	TGTGCCAGCAGTCTGGGCACTAGCGGAAACATTCAGTACTTC	CASSLGTSGNIQYF